This TCR beta chain emerged from a study of OX40 agonist ivuxolimab in advanced cancers. About the study: Ivuxolimab, which patients received intravenously every 2 weeks, was dosed at 0.01 to 10 mg/kg. Whole-study results and caveats: CD8+ T cells showed, on average, more clonal expansion than CD4+ cells.

CDR1 and CDR2 (germline): SGHTA, FQGNSA. The V end lost 5 bases, the J end lost 2 bases, and 8 bases lay between the germline ends. The CDR3 is made up of 13 amino acids. Concerning this clone: Its target is not known.

Samples of blood were obtained at baseline, on cycle 4 day 1, and on cycle 7 day 1. The assay was immunoSEQ multiplex PCR, and TCRdb's table has in-frame clones only and misses some. The sample consists of 30,000 to 35,000 clones, 89% of them appearing once. The J gene is TRBJ2-3, the V gene TRBV7-2; D tentatively fits TRBD1 or TRBD2 (5 bases each). Sample: CD4+ or CD8+ T cells sorted from blood, taken in a trial of the OX40 agonist ivuxolimab. The TCR sequence derives from an adult with an advanced solid tumor such as melanoma, head and neck, liver or kidney cancer. The CDR3 DNA is TGTGCCAGCAGCCCCGGGACCACAGATACGCAGTATTTT. It is translated as CASSPGTTDTQYF.